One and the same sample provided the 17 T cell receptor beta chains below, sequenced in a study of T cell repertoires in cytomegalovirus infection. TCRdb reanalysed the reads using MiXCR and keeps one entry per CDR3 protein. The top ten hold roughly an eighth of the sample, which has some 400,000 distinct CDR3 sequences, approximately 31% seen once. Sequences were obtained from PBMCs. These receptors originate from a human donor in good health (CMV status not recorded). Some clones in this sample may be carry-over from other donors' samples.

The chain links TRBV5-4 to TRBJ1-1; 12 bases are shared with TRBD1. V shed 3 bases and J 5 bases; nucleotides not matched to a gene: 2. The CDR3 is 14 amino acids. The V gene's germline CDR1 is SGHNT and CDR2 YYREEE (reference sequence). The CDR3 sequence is CASSWGQGATEAFF. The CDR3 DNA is TGTGCCAGCAGCTGGGGACAGGGGGCGACTGAAGCTTTCTTT.

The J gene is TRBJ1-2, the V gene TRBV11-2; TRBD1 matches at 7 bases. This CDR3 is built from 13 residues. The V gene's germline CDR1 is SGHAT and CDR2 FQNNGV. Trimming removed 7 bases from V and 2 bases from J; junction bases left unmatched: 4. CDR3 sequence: CASTPTGNYGYTF. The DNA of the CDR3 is TGTGCCAGCACCCCGACAGGGAACTATGGCTACACCTTC.

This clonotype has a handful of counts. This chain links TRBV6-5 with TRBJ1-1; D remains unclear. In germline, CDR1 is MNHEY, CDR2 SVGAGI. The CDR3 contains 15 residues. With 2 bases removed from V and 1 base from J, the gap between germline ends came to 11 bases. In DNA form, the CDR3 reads TGTGCCAGCAGTTACCAAACCACGGAGAACACTGAAGCTTTCTTT. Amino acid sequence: CASSYQTTENTEAFF.

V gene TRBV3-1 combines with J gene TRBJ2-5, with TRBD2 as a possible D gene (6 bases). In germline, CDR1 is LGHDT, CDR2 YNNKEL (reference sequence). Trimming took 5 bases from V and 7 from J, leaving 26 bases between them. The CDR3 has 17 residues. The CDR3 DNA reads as TGTGCCAGCAGCTTTACTCGAACTAGGTCCGTGGAGGGGACCCAGTACTTC. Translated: CASSFTRTRSVEGTQYF.

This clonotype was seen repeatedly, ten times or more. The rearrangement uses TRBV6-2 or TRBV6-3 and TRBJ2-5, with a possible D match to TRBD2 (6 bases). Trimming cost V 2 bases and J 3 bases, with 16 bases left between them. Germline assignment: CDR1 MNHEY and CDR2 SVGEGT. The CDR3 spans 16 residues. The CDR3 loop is CASSYAGILSEETQYF. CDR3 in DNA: TGTGCCAGCAGTTACGCGGGAATCCTATCTGAAGAGACCCAGTACTTC.

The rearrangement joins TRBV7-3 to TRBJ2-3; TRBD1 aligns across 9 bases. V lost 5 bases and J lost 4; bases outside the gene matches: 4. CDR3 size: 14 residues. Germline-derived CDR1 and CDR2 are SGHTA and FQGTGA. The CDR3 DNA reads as TGTGCCAGCAGCACGGGACAGGGCTCAGATACGCAGTATTTT. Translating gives CASSTGQGSDTQYF. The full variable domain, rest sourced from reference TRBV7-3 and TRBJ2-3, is GAGVSQTPSNKVTEKGKYVELRCDPISGHTALYWYRQSLGQGPEFLIYFQGTGAADDSGLPNDRFFAVRPEGSVSTLKIQRTERGDSAVYLCASSTGQGSDTQYFGPGTRLTVL.

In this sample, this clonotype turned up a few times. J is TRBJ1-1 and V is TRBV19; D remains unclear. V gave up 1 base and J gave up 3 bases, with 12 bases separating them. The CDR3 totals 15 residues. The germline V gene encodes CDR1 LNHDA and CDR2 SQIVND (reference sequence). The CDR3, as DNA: TGTGCCAGTAGTATAGTAGGAGACGGCGACACTGAAGCTTTCTTT. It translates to CASSIVGDGDTEAFF.

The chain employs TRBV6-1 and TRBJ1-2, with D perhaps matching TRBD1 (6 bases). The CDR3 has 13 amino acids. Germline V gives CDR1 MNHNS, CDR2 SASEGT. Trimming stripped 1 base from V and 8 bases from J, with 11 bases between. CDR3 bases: TGTGCCAGCAGTGAAGGACAGGTCTGGGGCTACACCTTC. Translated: CASSEGQVWGYTF.

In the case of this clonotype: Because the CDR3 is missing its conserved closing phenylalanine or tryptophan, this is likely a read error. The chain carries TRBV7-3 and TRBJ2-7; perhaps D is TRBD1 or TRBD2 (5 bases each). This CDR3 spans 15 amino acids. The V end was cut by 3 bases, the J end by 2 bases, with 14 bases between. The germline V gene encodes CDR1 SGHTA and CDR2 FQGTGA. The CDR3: CASSLTGARTYEQYL. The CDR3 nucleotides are TGTGCCAGCAGCTTGACCGGGGCACGAACCTACGAGCAGTACTTA.

Written as DNA, the CDR3 is TGTGCCAGCAGTGAAGTTTGGGGTGAAAACACTGAAGCTTTCTTT. Amino acids: CASSEVWGENTEAFF. The chain joins TRBV6-1 to TRBJ1-1; D is unclear. In germline, CDR1 is MNHNS, CDR2 SASEGT. Trimming shortened V by 1 base and J by 2 bases, and 11 bases separated the two germline ends. This CDR3 contains 15 residues.

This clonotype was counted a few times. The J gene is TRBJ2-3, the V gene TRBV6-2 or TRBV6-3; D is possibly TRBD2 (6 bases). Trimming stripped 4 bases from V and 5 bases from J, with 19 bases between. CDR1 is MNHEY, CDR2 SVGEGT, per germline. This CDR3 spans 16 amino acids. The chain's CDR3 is CASSLRKGGAGDTQYF. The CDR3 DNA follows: TGTGCCAGCAGTTTACGAAAAGGAGGGGCGGGAGATACGCAGTATTTT.

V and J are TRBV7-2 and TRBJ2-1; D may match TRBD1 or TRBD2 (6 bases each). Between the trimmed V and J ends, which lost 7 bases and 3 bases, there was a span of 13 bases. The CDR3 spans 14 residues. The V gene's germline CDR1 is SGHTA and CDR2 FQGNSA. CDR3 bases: TGTGCCAGCACCAATGGGGGGCTCTACAATGAGCAGTTCTTC. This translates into CASTNGGLYNEQFF.

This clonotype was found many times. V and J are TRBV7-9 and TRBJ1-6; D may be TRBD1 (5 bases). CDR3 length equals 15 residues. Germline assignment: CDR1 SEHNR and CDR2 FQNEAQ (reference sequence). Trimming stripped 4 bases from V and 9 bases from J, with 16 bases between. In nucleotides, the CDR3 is TGTGCCAGCAGCTGGACTCAGGGTTCGAGTTCACCCCTCCACTTT. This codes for CASSWTQGSSSPLHF.

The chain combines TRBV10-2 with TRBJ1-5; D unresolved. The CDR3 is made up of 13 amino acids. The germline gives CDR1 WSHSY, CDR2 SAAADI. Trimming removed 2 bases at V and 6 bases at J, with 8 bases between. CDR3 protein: CASSEGYLQPQHF. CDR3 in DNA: TGCGCCAGCAGTGAGGGGTACCTTCAGCCCCAGCATTTT.

CDR3 region: CASSYSGQQEAFF. CDR3 coding DNA: TGTGCCAGCAGTTACTCGGGGCAGCAAGAAGCTTTCTTT. V is TRBV6-5 and J is TRBJ1-1, with D possibly TRBD1 on 5 matching bases. CDR1 is MNHEY and CDR2 is SVGAGI in the germline V gene. The CDR3 runs to 13 residues. Trimming pared 0 bases from V and 8 bases from J, leaving 10 bases between.

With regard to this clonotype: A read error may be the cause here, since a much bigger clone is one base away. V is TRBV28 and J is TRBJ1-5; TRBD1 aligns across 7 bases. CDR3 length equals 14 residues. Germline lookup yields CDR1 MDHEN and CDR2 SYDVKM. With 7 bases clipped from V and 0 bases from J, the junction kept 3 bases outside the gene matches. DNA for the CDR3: TGTGCCAGCACCCGGGACAGTAGCAATCAGCCCCAGCATTTT. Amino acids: CASTRDSSNQPQHF.

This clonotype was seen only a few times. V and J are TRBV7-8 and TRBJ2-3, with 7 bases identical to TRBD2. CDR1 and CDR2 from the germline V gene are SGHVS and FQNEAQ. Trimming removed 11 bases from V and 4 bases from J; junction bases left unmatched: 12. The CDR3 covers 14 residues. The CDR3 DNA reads TGTGCCGGAAAGAGCGGGGTAAATTCAGATACGCAGTATTTT. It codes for CAGKSGVNSDTQYF.